The rows below give T cell receptor beta chains drawn from one sample of a study of technical replicates of blood from a handful of donors. Sequencing was performed with immunoSEQ multiplex PCR; in TCRdb, only in-frame clones are kept and a portion is missing. Of about 75,000 clones detected, around 97% appear once; the ten largest clones hold approximately 0.2%. The sample consisted of T cells isolated from PBMCs. The receptors were gathered from a human donor in good health. CDR3s include the opening cysteine and the closing phenylalanine or tryptophan. Each record gives: D gene, V gene, clone size, J gene, CDR3 protein, CDR3 DNA. A D gene is named only where the DNA matches it firmly. Only some rows state a clone size, as once, few, many or a class for expanded clones.

d_gene: NA; v_gene: TRBV19; abundance: NA; j_gene: TRBJ2-2; CDR3aa: CASSIRRTGELFF; CDR3nt: TGTGCCAGTAGTATAAGGAGGACCGGGGAGCTGTTTTTT
d_gene: NA; v_gene: TRBV10-1; abundance: once; j_gene: TRBJ1-1; CDR3aa: CASSETPGAEAFF; CDR3nt: TGCGCCAGCTCCGAGACCCCAGGGGCTGAAGCTTTCTTT
d_gene: TRBD1; v_gene: TRBV28; abundance: NA; j_gene: TRBJ2-5; CDR3aa: CASHRTGRETQYF; CDR3nt: TGTGCCAGCCATAGGACAGGGCGAGAGACCCAGTACTTC
d_gene: TRBD2; v_gene: TRBV6-4; abundance: NA; j_gene: TRBJ2-1; CDR3aa: CASSDGLDGAEQFF; CDR3nt: TGTGCCAGCAGTGACGGACTAGATGGGGCTGAGCAGTTCTTC
d_gene: NA; v_gene: TRBV5-1; abundance: NA; j_gene: TRBJ2-2; CDR3aa: CASSLAGRTNTGELFF; CDR3nt: TGCGCCAGCAGCTTGGCGGGTCGGACGAACACCGGGGAGCTGTTTTTT
d_gene: TRBD1; v_gene: TRBV6-5; abundance: NA; j_gene: TRBJ1-1; CDR3aa: CASSPTGVSTEAFF; CDR3nt: TGTGCCAGCAGTCCGACAGGGGTCAGCACTGAAGCTTTCTTT
d_gene: TRBD2; v_gene: TRBV2; abundance: NA; j_gene: TRBJ2-1; CDR3aa: CAVQPWTSGRFNEQFF; CDR3nt: TGTGCCGTTCAGCCTTGGACTAGCGGGAGGTTCAATGAGCAGTTCTTC
d_gene: TRBD1; v_gene: TRBV5-1; abundance: once; j_gene: TRBJ2-1; CDR3aa: CASSLGGQGYNEQFF; CDR3nt: TGCGCCAGCAGCCTCGGAGGACAGGGGTACAATGAGCAGTTCTTC
d_gene: NA; v_gene: TRBV30; abundance: NA; j_gene: TRBJ2-1; CDR3aa: CAWTFSVAEQFF; CDR3nt: TGTGCCTGGACGTTTTCTGTGGCTGAGCAGTTCTTC
d_gene: NA; v_gene: TRBV11-2; abundance: NA; j_gene: TRBJ2-1; CDR3aa: CASSLFLAPGHYNEQFF; CDR3nt: TGTGCCAGCAGCTTATTTTTAGCCCCGGGACACTACAATGAGCAGTTCTTC
d_gene: TRBD1; v_gene: TRBV7-9; abundance: NA; j_gene: TRBJ2-3; CDR3aa: CASSLAGLGQNTDTQYF; CDR3nt: TGTGCCAGCAGCTTAGCCGGTTTGGGACAGAACACAGATACGCAGTATTTT
d_gene: TRBD2; v_gene: TRBV29-1; abundance: NA; j_gene: TRBJ2-1; CDR3aa: CSLAGVYRNEQFF; CDR3nt: TGCAGCCTAGCGGGTGTTTATAGGAATGAGCAGTTCTTC
d_gene: TRBD2; v_gene: TRBV7-9; abundance: NA; j_gene: TRBJ2-5; CDR3aa: CASSFLTSGRYQETQYF; CDR3nt: TGTGCCAGCAGCTTCCTCACTAGCGGGAGATACCAAGAGACCCAGTACTTC